One sample yielded the 13 T cell receptor beta chains listed below, sequenced in a study of blood T cell repertoires in COVID-19. Sequencing used immunoSEQ multiplex PCR; TCRdb keeps in-frame clones, though not all of them. The data show fewer than 450,000 clones, with around 87% seen just once and about 6% held by the top ten. The sample taken for sequencing was peripheral blood. The receptor set was obtained from a woman between 50 and 59 years old with COVID-19, enrolled during active disease.

This clone has only one observation. The chain joins TRBV19 to TRBJ2-7; D possibly corresponds to TRBD2 (6 bases). Trimming shortened V by 2 bases and J by 2 bases, and 16 bases separated the two germline ends. The germline CDR1 and CDR2 sequences are LNHDA and SQIVND (reference sequence). The CDR3 is 16 amino acids. Written as DNA, the CDR3 is TGTGCCAGTAGTATATCGGGGACTGGTCGGACCTACGAGCAGTACTTC. It codes for CASSISGTGRTYEQYF.

This chain uses TRBV19 with TRBJ2-4, with a weak D call TRBD2 (5 bases). The CDR3 runs 13 residues. In germline, CDR1 is LNHDA, CDR2 SQIVND (reference sequence). V was trimmed by 0 bases and J by 9 bases, leaving 9 bases between them. The CDR3 sequence: CASSIDAAGIQYF. The DNA for the CDR3 is TGTGCCAGTAGTATAGATGCGGCGGGCATTCAGTACTTC.

This chain joins TRBV10-3 and TRBJ1-1, with 8 bases that match TRBD1. The germline V gene has CDR1 ENHRY and CDR2 SYGVKD. Trimming cost V 2 bases and J 4 bases; bases outside gene matches: 6. There are 15 residues in the CDR3. DNA of the CDR3: TGTGCCATCAGTGAGCAGGACAGGGATTTCACTGAAGCTTTCTTT. It specifies CAISEQDRDFTEAFF.

The rearrangement links TRBV10-3 to TRBJ2-3; TRBD2 matches 8 bases. With 3 bases clipped from V and 5 bases from J, the junction kept 10 bases outside the gene matches. The CDR3 extends over 16 amino acids. The germline V gene encodes CDR1 ENHRY and CDR2 SYGVKD. This chain's CDR3 is CAISDIPGLARDTQYF. The CDR3 DNA is TGTGCCATCAGTGACATCCCCGGACTAGCTAGAGATACGCAGTATTTT.

The V and J genes are TRBV2 and TRBJ2-5; a possible D gene is TRBD2 (5 bases). The V end was cut by 2 bases, the J end by 2 bases, with 9 bases between. The germline gives CDR1 SNHLY, CDR2 FYNNEI. This CDR3 has 14 residues. CDR3 sequence reads: CASSERGKQETQYF. In nucleotides, the CDR3 is TGTGCCAGCAGTGAACGAGGGAAACAAGAGACCCAGTACTTC.

This sequence joins TRBV2 and TRBJ2-1, with 9 bases aligning to TRBD1. Trimming at V came to 5 bases and at J to 5 bases, leaving 4 bases not matched to a gene. Germline CDR1 reads SNHLY; CDR2 reads FYNNEI. CDR3 size: 14 residues. The CDR3 here is CASSRQGGNNEQFF. CDR3 DNA sequence: TGTGCCAGCAGTAGACAGGGGGGTAACAATGAGCAGTTCTTC.

The chain has TRBV7-9 and TRBJ1-2; TRBD1 is a possible D gene (5 bases). The V and J ends lost 1 base and 2 bases respectively, with 14 bases between them. CDR1 SEHNR and CDR2 FQNEAQ come from the germline V gene (reference sequence). This CDR3 region has 16 residues. CDR3 in DNA: TGTGCCAGCAGCTTAGGCGGGACGGCAGCGAACTATGGCTACACCTTC. This codes for CASSLGGTAANYGYTF. Based on the CDR3 plus reference TRBV7-9 and TRBJ1-2, the full variable domain is DTGVSQNPRHKITKRGQNVTFRCDPISEHNRLYWYRQTLGQGPEFLTYFQNEAQLEKSRLLSDRFSAERPKGSFSTLEIQRTEQGDSAMYLCASSLGGTAANYGYTFGSGTRLTVV.

The chain combines TRBV29-1 with TRBJ2-7; tentatively, D is TRBD2 (5 bases). This CDR3 comprises 12 residues. CDR1 and CDR2 from the germline V gene are SQVTM and ANQGSEA. In DNA, the CDR3 is TGCAGTGCCTCTCACGGGACCTACGAGCAGTACTTC. Its protein product is CSASHGTYEQYF.

This clone turned up a few times. This chain uses TRBV4-1 with TRBJ2-7, with TRBD2 matching 10 bases. CDR1 is MGHRA, CDR2 YSYEKL, per germline. The CDR3 contains 17 residues. With 3 bases clipped from V and 2 bases from J, the junction kept 10 bases outside the gene matches. DNA for the CDR3: TGCGCCAGCAGCCAGTTAGCGGGAGGAATAGGCCCCTACGAGCAGTACTTC. The encoded protein is CASSQLAGGIGPYEQYF.

This chain uses TRBV19 with TRBJ2-7, with a tentative D call TRBD2 (6 bases). The germline gives CDR1 LNHDA, CDR2 SQIVND (reference sequence). With 3 bases removed from V and 0 bases from J, the gap between germline ends came to 9 bases. This CDR3 region has 14 residues. The CDR3 reads CASSIAGISYEQYF. The DNA for the CDR3 is TGTGCCAGTAGTATTGCGGGGATCTCCTACGAGCAGTACTTC.

The rearrangement joins TRBV9 to TRBJ2-3; 8 bases map to TRBD2. CDR1 and CDR2 (germline): SGDLS, YYNGEE. The CDR3 length is 18 residues. V lost 5 bases, J lost 2 bases, and 16 bases stayed unmatched. The DNA of the CDR3 is TGTGCCAGCAGTCGAGACCCCTTTAGCGGGACCCTCACAGATACGCAGTATTTT. It is translated as CASSRDPFSGTLTDTQYF.

This chain joins TRBV30 and TRBJ2-5; D remains unclear. The CDR3 contains 11 residues. Trimming took 4 bases from V and 5 from J, leaving 8 bases between them. Germline CDR1 and CDR2: GTSNPN and SVGIG (reference sequence). The CDR3 bases are TGTGCCTGGACCCCCGTGGAGACCCAGTACTTC. Its protein is CAWTPVETQYF. Together with reference TRBV30 and TRBJ2-5, the CDR3 gives the full variable domain: SQTIHQWPATLVQPVGSPLSLECTVEGTSNPNLYWYRQAAGRGLQLLFYSVGIGQISSEVPQNLSASRPQDRQFILSSKKLLLSDSGFYLCAWTPVETQYFGPGTRLLVL.

A remark on this clone: The same CDR3 also results from other DNA sequences found in this sample. The chain couples TRBV11-3 to TRBJ2-7; D gene uncertain. CDR1 and CDR2 from the germline V gene are SGHNT and YENEEA. This CDR3 comprises 14 residues. V was trimmed by 1 base and J by 1 base, leaving 8 bases between them. The CDR3 protein is CASSLGHSSYEQYF. As DNA, the CDR3 is TGTGCCAGCAGCTTAGGACACTCTTCCTACGAGCAGTACTTC.